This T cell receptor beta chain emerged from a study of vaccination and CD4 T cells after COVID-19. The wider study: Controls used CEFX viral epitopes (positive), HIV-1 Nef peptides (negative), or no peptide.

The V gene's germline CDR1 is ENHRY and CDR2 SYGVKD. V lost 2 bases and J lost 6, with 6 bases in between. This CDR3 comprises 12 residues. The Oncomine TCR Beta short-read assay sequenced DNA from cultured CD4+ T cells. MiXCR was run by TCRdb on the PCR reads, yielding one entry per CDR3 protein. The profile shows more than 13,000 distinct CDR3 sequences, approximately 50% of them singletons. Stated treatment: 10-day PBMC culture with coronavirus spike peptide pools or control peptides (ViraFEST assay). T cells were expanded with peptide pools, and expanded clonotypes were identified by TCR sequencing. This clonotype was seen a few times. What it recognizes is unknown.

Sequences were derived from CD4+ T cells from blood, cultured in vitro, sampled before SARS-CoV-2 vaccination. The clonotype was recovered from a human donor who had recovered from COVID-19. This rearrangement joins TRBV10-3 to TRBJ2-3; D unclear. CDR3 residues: CAISEVGDTQYF. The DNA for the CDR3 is TGTGCCATCAGTGAGGTTGGGGATACGCAGTATTTT.